This is a list of T cell receptor beta chains from one sample in a study of blood T cells in healthy people across ages. TCRdb fed the 5' RACE reads into MiXCR, producing one record per CDR3 protein. The sample has hundreds of thousands of distinct CDR3 sequences, approximately 21% seen once. The sample consisted of blood. The receptors originated from a man aged 65 to 79 in good health. Both conserved end residues are part of each CDR3. A D gene is named only where the DNA matches it firmly. Part of the rows lack a size; the others show once, few, many or a class for expanded clones.

>TRBV5-1|.|.|TRBJ2-6
TGCGCCAGCAGCTTGGCTTCGACTCCTGGGGCCAACGTCCTGACTTTC
CASSLASTPGANVLTF
>TRBV20-1|.|.|TRBJ1-1
TGCAGTGTTGTTTACGAGAACACTGAAGCTTTCTTT
CSVVYENTEAFF
>TRBV20-1|.|.|TRBJ2-5
TGCAGTGCTAAGGGTGGCCAAGAGACCCAGTACTTC
CSAKGGQETQYF
>TRBV6-5|few|.|TRBJ1-3
TGTGCCAGCAGTTCAGTCTCTGGAAACACCATATATTTT
CASSSVSGNTIYF
>TRBV11-2|.|.|TRBJ1-1
TGTGCCAGCAGAGAACGGAGAAACACTGAAGCTTTCTTT
CASRERRNTEAFF
>TRBV30|few|.|TRBJ2-1
TGTGCCTGGAGTTTACAGGGCAATGAGCAGTTCTTC
CAWSLQGNEQFF
>TRBV12-3/TRBV12-4|.|.|TRBJ2-2
TGTGCCTCCCAGTTGACAGTTCCCGGGGAGCTGTTTTTT
CASQLTVPGELFF
>TRBV19|.|TRBD1|TRBJ2-2
TGTGCCAGCTGGCGGGACAGGGGTGGAGGGGAGCTGTTTTTT
CASWRDRGGGELFF
>TRBV25-1|many|.|TRBJ2-5
TGTGCCAGCAGTCTGAAGAAGACCCAGTACTTC
CASSLKKTQYF
>TRBV29-1|once|.|TRBJ1-5
TGCAGCGTTTCGCTCGATAGCAATCAGCTCCAGCATTTT
CSVSLDSNQLQHF
>TRBV19|.|TRBD1|TRBJ2-2
TGTGCCAGTAGTATGACAGGGGACCTCGGCGGGGAGCTGTTTTTT
CASSMTGDLGGELFF
>TRBV6-6|few|.|TRBJ1-6
TGTGCCAGCACCATTGGGGGGGAATATTCACCCCTCCACTTT
CASTIGGEYSPLHF
>TRBV6-5|.|.|TRBJ1-1
TGTGCCAGCGGGACAACAGGACTAGGGGGTGATACTGAAGCTTTCTTT
CASGTTGLGGDTEAFF
>TRBV10-3|few|.|TRBJ2-1
TGTGCCCACGGGAACTACAATGAGCAGTTCTTC
CAHGNYNEQFF
>TRBV9|.|.|TRBJ2-3
TGTGCCAGCAGCGTAGCTTTGGCCACAGATACGCAGTATTTT
CASSVALATDTQYF
>TRBV6-1|many|TRBD2|TRBJ2-1
TGTGCCAGCAGAGGACTAGCGGGAGCCAATGAGCAGTTCTTC
CASRGLAGANEQFF
>TRBV18|few|.|TRBJ1-1
TGTGCCAGCTCACCGACAGGTAGAACTTTCTTT
CASSPTGRTFF
>TRBV6-2/TRBV6-3|.|.|TRBJ1-1
TGTGCCAGCAGTCCACAGGAGAACACTGAAGCTTTCTTT
CASSPQENTEAFF
>TRBV20-1|.|.|TRBJ2-7
TGCAGTGCTAGAGCAAACTACGAGCAGTACTTC
CSARANYEQYF
>TRBV7-9|.|TRBD1|TRBJ2-1
TGTGCCAGCAGCCCGCGACAGGGCTCCAATGAGCAGTTCTTC
CASSPRQGSNEQFF